A selection of T cell receptor beta chains follows, all from one sample in a study of identical twins. TCRdb reprocessed the 5' RACE reads with MiXCR, giving one entry per CDR3 protein. The table shows nearly 900,000 distinct CDR3 sequences, with 9% to 15% occurring only once. The same sample was also studied in work on yellow fever vaccine responses in identical twins.

Sequences were obtained from PBMCs. These receptors all come from a woman aged 18-35 years in good health. CDR3s include the opening cysteine and the closing phenylalanine or tryptophan. The order of the fields is J gene, clone size, D gene, V gene, CDR3 protein, CDR3 DNA. A D gene is named only where the DNA matches it firmly. Some rows mark clone size as missing; the rest say once, few, many or name a class of expanded clone.

TRBJ2-1	many	NA	TRBV20-1	CSAPSTGSLTEQFF	TGCAGTGCTCCTTCTACCGGGAGCCTTACTGAGCAGTTCTTC
TRBJ2-3	many	TRBD2	TRBV20-1	CSAPLGTSGFTDTQYF	TGCAGTGCTCCTCTCGGGACTAGCGGCTTCACAGATACGCAGTATTTT
TRBJ2-2	few	NA	TRBV2	CASSFGLYTGELFF	TGTGCCAGCAGTTTCGGACTATACACCGGGGAGCTGTTTTTT
TRBJ2-1	NA	TRBD1	TRBV7-8	CASSSTGSTYNEQFF	TGTGCCAGCAGCTCGACAGGGTCAACCTACAATGAGCAGTTCTTC
TRBJ2-6	NA	TRBD2	TRBV6-1	CASSGTSGTGANVLTF	TGTGCCAGCAGCGGGACTAGCGGGACTGGGGCCAACGTCCTGACTTTC
TRBJ2-3	few	NA	TRBV12-3/TRBV12-4	CASSLVGGDTDTQYF	TGTGCCAGCAGTTTAGTGGGAGGTGACACAGATACGCAGTATTTT
TRBJ2-7	NA	NA	TRBV5-6	CASSVTGFLYEQYF	TGTGCCAGCAGTGTTACGGGATTCCTCTACGAGCAGTACTTC
TRBJ2-3	NA	TRBD1	TRBV5-1	CASSLGQGSIDTQYF	TGCGCCAGCAGCTTGGGACAGGGGTCGATAGATACGCAGTATTTT
TRBJ1-5	NA	NA	TRBV27	CASRPAGIQAQHF	TGTGCCAGCAGACCAGCAGGGATCCAGGCCCAGCATTTT
TRBJ2-3	few	TRBD2	TRBV6-1	CASTLGAGDTDTQYF	TGTGCCAGCACCTTAGGGGCGGGGGACACAGATACGCAGTATTTT
TRBJ2-3	NA	TRBD1	TRBV5-4	CASSPGQTHTDTQYF	TGTGCCAGCAGCCCGGGACAGACCCACACAGATACGCAGTATTTT
TRBJ2-7	few	NA	TRBV11-2	CASSYSPSYEQYF	TGTGCCAGCAGTTACAGCCCTTCCTACGAGCAGTACTTC
TRBJ2-2	NA	TRBD2	TRBV7-9	CASSSLAGSAGELFF	TGTGCCAGCAGCTCGTTAGCGGGGTCGGCCGGGGAGCTGTTTTTT
TRBJ1-2	many	NA	TRBV18	CASSPRPVNYGYTF	TGTGCCAGCTCACCACGTCCGGTAAACTATGGCTACACCTTC
TRBJ2-1	NA	NA	TRBV12-3/TRBV12-4	CASTMDRNNEQFF	TGTGCCAGCACTATGGACAGAAACAATGAGCAGTTCTTC
TRBJ2-6	NA	NA	TRBV5-5	CASSPTYLSGANVLTF	TGTGCCAGCAGCCCGACTTACCTCTCTGGGGCCAACGTCCTGACTTTC
TRBJ2-5	NA	NA	TRBV10-3	CAISDWMETQYF	TGTGCCATCAGTGACTGGATGGAGACCCAGTACTTC
TRBJ2-7	many	TRBD1	TRBV7-9	CASSSRDRVYEQYF	TGTGCCAGCAGCTCGAGGGACAGGGTCTACGAGCAGTACTTC
TRBJ2-1	many	TRBD2	TRBV6-1	CASIGLAGGVEQFF	TGTGCCAGCATTGGACTAGCGGGAGGGGTTGAGCAGTTCTTC
TRBJ2-3	many	NA	TRBV4-2	CASSQNGGGGADTQYF	TGTGCCAGCAGCCAAAATGGCGGGGGCGGGGCAGATACGCAGTATTTT
TRBJ1-5	NA	NA	TRBV28	CASNSGRQPQHF	TGTGCCAGCAACTCCGGTAGGCAGCCCCAGCATTTT
TRBJ1-5	few	NA	TRBV21-1	CASRTDRGDPQPQHF	TGTGCCAGCAGAACCGACAGGGGGGACCCTCAGCCCCAGCATTTT
TRBJ2-7	NA	NA	TRBV29-1	CSAGPVRDEQYF	TGCAGCGCCGGGCCCGTCCGGGACGAGCAGTACTTC
TRBJ2-7	few	NA	TRBV7-7	CASSPGPNTYEQYF	TGTGCCAGCAGCCCCGGCCCAAATACCTACGAGCAGTACTTC
TRBJ1-1	many	TRBD1	TRBV7-9	CASSWGGTGGTEAFF	TGTGCCAGCAGCTGGGGAGGGACAGGGGGGACTGAAGCTTTCTTT
TRBJ2-2	NA	TRBD1	TRBV5-1	CASSLEGQISTTGELFF	TGCGCCAGCAGCTTGGAGGGACAGATCTCGACCACCGGGGAGCTGTTTTTT
TRBJ2-1	NA	NA	TRBV6-1	CASNGGRALNYNEQFF	TGTGCCAGCAATGGAGGTCGGGCCCTAAACTACAATGAGCAGTTCTTC
TRBJ2-7	NA	NA	TRBV11-2	CASSWGPGPSYEQYF	TGTGCCAGCAGCTGGGGGCCGGGACCTTCCTACGAGCAGTACTTC
TRBJ2-1	few	NA	TRBV20-1	CSAPMTPGAWNEQFF	TGCAGTGCTCCTATGACCCCTGGGGCCTGGAATGAGCAGTTCTTC
TRBJ2-2	few	NA	TRBV7-6	CASQNEASDTGELFF	TGTGCCAGCCAAAACGAGGCTAGTGACACCGGGGAGCTGTTTTTT
TRBJ2-1	few	NA	TRBV11-3	CASSLVGGGVEQFF	TGTGCCAGCAGCTTAGTAGGGGGGGGGGTTGAGCAGTTCTTC
TRBJ2-1	NA	TRBD2	TRBV6-5	CASSFRFASGSDEQFF	TGTGCCAGCAGTTTTAGATTTGCTAGCGGGAGTGATGAGCAGTTCTTC
TRBJ2-7	NA	TRBD2	TRBV4-1	CASSQALAEKQYF	TGCGCCAGCAGCCAAGCCCTAGCGGAGAAGCAGTACTTC
TRBJ2-1	many	TRBD2	TRBV6-4	CASSGAGGSYNEQFF	TGTGCCAGCAGTGGAGCGGGAGGGTCCTACAATGAGCAGTTCTTC
TRBJ1-1	NA	TRBD1	TRBV6-1	CASSDPGGRATEAFF	TGTGCCAGCAGTGATCCAGGGGGTCGGGCCACTGAAGCTTTCTTT
TRBJ2-3	NA	TRBD2	TRBV7-3	CASSKILGGSADTQYF	TGTGCCAGCAGCAAAATCTTAGGCGGGAGCGCAGATACGCAGTATTTT
TRBJ2-7	NA	TRBD2	TRBV27	CASGLAGGSYEQYF	TGTGCCAGCGGACTAGCGGGAGGGTCCTACGAGCAGTACTTC
TRBJ1-5	NA	NA	TRBV15	CATSRDDSGARKHF	TGTGCCACCAGCAGAGACGACTCGGGGGCGAGGAAACATTTT
TRBJ1-2	few	NA	TRBV7-9	CASSRPTEYGYTF	TGTGCCAGCAGCCGCCCTACGGAGTATGGCTACACCTTC
TRBJ2-2	NA	TRBD1	TRBV11-2	CASSLVPRQGNTGELFF	TGTGCCAGCAGCTTAGTCCCCCGACAGGGGAACACCGGGGAGCTGTTTTTT